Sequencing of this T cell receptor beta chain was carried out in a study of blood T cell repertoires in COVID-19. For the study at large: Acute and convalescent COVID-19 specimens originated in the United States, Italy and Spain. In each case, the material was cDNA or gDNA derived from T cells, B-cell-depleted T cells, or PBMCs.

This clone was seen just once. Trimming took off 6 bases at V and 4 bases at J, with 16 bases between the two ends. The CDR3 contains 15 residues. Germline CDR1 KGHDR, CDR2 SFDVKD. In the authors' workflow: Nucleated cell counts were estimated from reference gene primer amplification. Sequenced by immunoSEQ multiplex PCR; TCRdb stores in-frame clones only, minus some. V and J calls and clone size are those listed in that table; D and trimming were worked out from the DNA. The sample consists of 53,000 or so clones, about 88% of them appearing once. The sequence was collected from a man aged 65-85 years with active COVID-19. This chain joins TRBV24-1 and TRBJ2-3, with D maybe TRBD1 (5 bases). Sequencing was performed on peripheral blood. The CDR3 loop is CATSSPGIGADTQYF. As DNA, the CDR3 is TGTGCCACCAGTTCTCCAGGGATTGGGGCAGATACGCAGTATTTT.